This record concerns one T cell receptor (beta chain) sequence. The antigen remains unidentified. This record comes from a study of cytomegalovirus exposure and HLA in healthy donors. Regarding the study as a whole: A later analysis found common viral pathogens apparently linked to several of the most significant clusters. In a later analysis, a missense DCLRE1C variant was linked to TCR beta V- and J-gene trimming. Donor immune exposure was known only as CMV serostatus.

Researchers ran the PCR with 60 Vbeta and 13 Jbeta primers. As handled by the study authors: Tens of millions of unique TCR beta chains, 9 million to 11 million shared, were counted in a later analysis. Some clones are missing from TCRdb's copy, which holds only in-frame ones; the method was immunoSEQ multiplex PCR. V, J and clone size are taken as reported in that table, and D and trimming were inferred from the DNA itself. The table has under 250,000 clones, approximately 78% seen once. The CDR3 covers 11 residues. Sequenced sample: PBMCs. The receptor was derived from a middle-aged woman in good health and CMV-seronegative. The J gene is TRBJ1-2, the V gene TRBV12-2; no check of the table's D call, TRBD1, against the DNA was made. TRBV12-2 is tagged as a pseudogene. The CDR3 reads CASRLAGGYTF. The CDR3 nucleotides are TGTGCAAGTCGCTTAGCTGGCGGCTACACCTTC.